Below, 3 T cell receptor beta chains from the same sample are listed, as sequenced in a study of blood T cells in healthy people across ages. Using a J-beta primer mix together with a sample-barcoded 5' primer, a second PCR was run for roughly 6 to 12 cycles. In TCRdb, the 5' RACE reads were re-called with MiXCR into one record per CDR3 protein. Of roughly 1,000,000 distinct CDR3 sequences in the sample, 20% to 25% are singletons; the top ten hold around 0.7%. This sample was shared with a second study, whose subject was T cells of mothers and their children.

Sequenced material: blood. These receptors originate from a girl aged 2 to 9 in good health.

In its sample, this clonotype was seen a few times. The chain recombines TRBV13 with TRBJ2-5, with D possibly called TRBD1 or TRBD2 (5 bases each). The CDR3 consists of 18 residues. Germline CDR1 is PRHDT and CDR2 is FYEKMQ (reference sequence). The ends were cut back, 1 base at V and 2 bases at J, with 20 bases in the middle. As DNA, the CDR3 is TGTGCCAGCAGCTTAGTTGGCAGAGGGACGATATTTCAAGAGACCCAGTACTTC. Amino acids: CASSLVGRGTIFQETQYF.

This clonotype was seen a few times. CDR3: CASSFRINYGYTF. As DNA, the CDR3 is TGCGCCAGCAGCTTTAGGATTAACTATGGCTACACCTTC. This chain links TRBV5-1 with TRBJ1-2; no clear D gene. Germline assignment: CDR1 SGHRS and CDR2 YFSETQ. The CDR3 has 13 amino acids. Deletions cut 2 bases from V and 1 base from J, with 6 bases between.

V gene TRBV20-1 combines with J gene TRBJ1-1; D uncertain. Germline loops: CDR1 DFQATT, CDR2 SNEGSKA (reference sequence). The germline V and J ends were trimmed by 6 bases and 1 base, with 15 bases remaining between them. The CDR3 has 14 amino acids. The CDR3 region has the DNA TGCAGTGCCCCGACAACGGTGGGGAACACTGAAGCTTTCTTT. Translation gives CSAPTTVGNTEAFF.